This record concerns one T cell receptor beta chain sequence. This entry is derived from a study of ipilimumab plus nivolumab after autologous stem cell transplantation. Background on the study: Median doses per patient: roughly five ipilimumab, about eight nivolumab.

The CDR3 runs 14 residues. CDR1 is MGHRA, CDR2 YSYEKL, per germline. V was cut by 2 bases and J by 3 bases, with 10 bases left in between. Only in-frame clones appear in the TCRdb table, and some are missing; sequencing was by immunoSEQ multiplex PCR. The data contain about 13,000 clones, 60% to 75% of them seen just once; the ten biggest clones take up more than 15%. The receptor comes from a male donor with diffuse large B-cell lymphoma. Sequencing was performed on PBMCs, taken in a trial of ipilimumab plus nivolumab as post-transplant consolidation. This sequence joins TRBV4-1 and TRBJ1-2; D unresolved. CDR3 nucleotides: TGCGCCAGCAGCCAACAGCCGGGCTACTATGGCTACACCTTC. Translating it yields CASSQQPGYYGYTF.